Described below is a single TCR beta chain sequence and its context. Its specificity is unknown. The CDR3 length is 20 residues. Per the germline V gene, CDR1 is ENHRY and CDR2 is SYGVKD. The V end lost 4 bases, the J end lost 0 bases, and 25 bases lay between the germline ends. This sample is drawn from a study of identical twins. One entry per CDR3 protein results from TCRdb running MiXCR on the 5' RACE reads. This sample yields about 1.7 million distinct CDR3 sequences, of which roughly 35% are seen a single time; around 0.3% belongs to the top ten. Findings and caveats of the study: Clonotypes of the beta chain that were abundant in cord blood carried fewer insertions (memory repertoires showed none). A cross-sectional statistical analysis, not follow-up of the same donors, supported the conclusions. Researchers reported weaker excess twin sharing in beta out-of-frame sequences. Out-of-frame sharing of TCR alpha in monozygotic twins was underestimated by models.

The sequence came from a newborn girl in good health. The chain combines TRBV10-3 with TRBJ2-4, with TRBD1 as a possible D gene (5 bases). The specimen sequenced was cord blood. The CDR3 sequence is CAISGPQEASQNLAKNIQYF. The CDR3 region has the DNA TGTGCCATCAGTGGACCACAGGAAGCGAGCCAAAATTTAGCCAAAAACATTCAGTACTTC.